The sequence of this TCR beta chain was determined in a study of post-analysis software for immune sequencing data. Findings and limits, study-wide: Five or six TRBV segments, TRBV5-6, TRBV5-1 and TRBV20-1 among them, were found more frequent in patients than controls. Normalized Chao1 diversity was significantly reduced in patients versus controls.

CDR3 length: 16 amino acids. The germline V gene has CDR1 SQVTM and CDR2 ANQGSEA. cDNA libraries for TCR beta contained unique molecular identifiers. TCRdb ran MiXCR on the PCR reads and lists one entry per CDR3 protein. Of about 430,000 distinct CDR3 sequences listed, approximately 38% were seen once; the top ten hold 6% to 9%. Worth noting for this clonotype: Its antigen is currently unknown.

The rearrangement joins TRBV29-1 to TRBJ1-2; 8 bases map to TRBD1. The receptor was derived from a girl aged 2-10 years with multiple sclerosis. The sequenced material came from blood. This chain's CDR3 is CSADTGTGSPNYGYTF. The CDR3 nucleotides are TGCAGTGCGGACACCGGGACAGGATCTCCTAACTATGGCTACACCTTC.